The present TCR beta chain was sequenced within a study of cytomegalovirus exposure and HLA in healthy donors (dated by TCRdb to 2017 to 2019). Study-wide context: According to an earlier analysis of around 600 of the donors, roughly 180 million T cells yielded some 110 million unique TCR beta sequences and about 300 Gb of sequence data. Roughly five DR-DQ haplotypes were handled as single units for association and clustering, since linkage in the cohort was strong. To study patterns of TCR occurrence, a later analysis re-analyzed previously published TCR beta repertoires from more than 550 donors and added high-resolution HLA genotyping. In the later analysis, no new phenotypic data were used to find candidate immune exposures; instead, reliance was placed on TCR beta sequences and their occurrence across donors. HLA typing covered class I and class II loci at four-digit resolution. An early release covering roughly 640 HLA-typed donors comprised about 300 gigabases of sequencing data and roughly 86 million unique TCR sequences. The study aimed to test whether cataloging public T cell receptors could reveal signatures of past pathogen exposure. Of the 398 genotyped donors, roughly 85% fell in the genetic ancestry cluster associated with self-reported Caucasian donors. A later genetic analysis took genome-wide SNP genotypes for about three fifths of the 666 donors and used that subset as a discovery cohort. An earlier analysis of some 500 of the donors used high-throughput TCR beta sequencing to judge whether each TCR beta V gene segment behaved as functional or pseudogenic. Donor age, sex, ethnicity and CMV serostatus were compiled together with the repertoire data. On average, over 200,000 unique TCR beta nucleotide sequences were sequenced per donor among 350 to 400 genotyped donors of the cohort, with roughly 18% of those sequences being non-productive. The study combined high-throughput TCR immunosequencing, statistical association of individual TCRs with disease status, and machine learning to predict cytomegalovirus infection status. Besides the first cohort of about 730 subjects, a separate validation cohort made up of roughly 120 different subjects was used. Typing coverage varied by locus: about 629-640 donors for A, B, C, DRB1 and DQB1; more than 500 for DQA1; around 570 for DPA1; approximately 470 for DPB1. The study profiled the T cell repertoires of hundreds of subjects by immunosequencing and related them to cytomegalovirus serostatus. Every repertoire in the discovery cohort had been generated on one and the same sequencing platform.

Of note for this clone: Its antigen is unknown. Base qualities are missing; no much larger clone stands one base away.

Library creation used the immunoSEQ multiplex PCR assay. The multiplex PCR relied on a mix of 60 forward primers for TCR Vbeta segments and 13 reverse primers for TCR Jbeta segments. The CDR3 region of rearranged TCR beta genes was amplified from genomic DNA with a multiplex PCR assay. The Illumina HiSeq System was used to sequence the amplified TCR beta libraries as 87-base-pair reads. The original pipeline was this. A later analysis tallied 70 million to 100 million unique TCR beta chains across the roughly 610 repertoires, and about 12 million of those chains were shared by two or more donors. To remove PCR and sequencing errors, raw reads were error-corrected and collapsed into unique sequences using a nearest-neighbor algorithm that merged closely related sequences. V, D and J gene segments were assigned by aligning CDR3 sequences to IMGT reference sequences. For a sequence to be retained, a match of at least six nucleotides was required to both a V gene segment and a J gene segment. Rearrangements were classified as productive when the CDR3 lacked stop codons and remained in frame with V and J, and all other rearrangements were classified as non-productive. CDR3 was defined by IMGT convention, running from the second conserved V-encoded cysteine to the conserved J-encoded phenylalanine. The earlier analysis of about 610 of the donors excluded sequences that lacked an unambiguous match to a single V gene segment. In an earlier analysis of several hundred of the donors, V segments were called functional above 56.7% productive rearrangements and were called segregating when the between-donor standard deviation exceeded 5%. A statistical classification framework was developed to diagnose cytomegalovirus status using the catalog of TCR beta chain sequences. In a later analysis, TCR nucleotide sequences were compared against IMGT/GENE-DB human TR gene sequences so that V and J genes could be assigned. A later analysis assigned CDR3 sequences and most-parsimonious VDJ recombination scenarios with the TCRdist pipeline. A later analysis defined each TCR beta chain by its CDR3 amino acid sequence plus V-gene family, and excluded reads lacking a unique V-gene family. To address suspected cross-contamination and a sequencing artifact, a later analysis removed a few hundred highly shared, low-generation-probability nucleotide sequences. A later analysis calculated a clonal expansion index for each public chain from normalized within-repertoire ranks of inferred template counts. In a later analysis, generation probabilities were computed with a VDJ recombination model fitted to out-of-frame rearrangements, and the resulting probabilities were checked against IGoR. In a later analysis, hypergeometric tests were used to score TCR-TCR, TCR-HLA and TCR-CMV co-occurrence, with a repertoire-size bias correction applied to TCR pairs. False discovery rates were estimated in a later analysis by permuting HLA or CMV assignments 20 times. In a later analysis, co-occurring TCRs were grouped with DBSCAN, and TCRdist sequence similarity was added when clustering was performed within HLA-allele-positive subsets. Repertoires with fewer than 30,000 or more than 120,000 public chains were left out of co-occurrence clustering, as were about five repertoires with anomalous nucleotide sharing. This immuneACCESS table, as held by TCRdb, lists in-frame sequences with V and J called but not all clones. Of the missing ones, under half trace to an unresolved V gene in checked studies; the others have no known cause. For V, J and clone size, that table is used; D and trimming come from the DNA. Counted in this sample were just under 250,000 clones; around 80% of them appeared once. The ten largest account for 5.4% of the sample.

Germline trimming: 5 bases from V, 6 bases from J; junction bases outside gene matches: 8. Reading the germline V gene gives CDR1 MNHEY and CDR2 SVGAGI. The CDR3 runs 15 amino acids, cysteine and phenylalanine included. Just CDR3 DNA is preserved here, 45 bases in frame from base 1. In total, over 600 healthy bone marrow donors made up the cohort. All cohort members were sampled while nominally healthy, although unrecorded immune exposures were likely present. The donor tested CMV seropositive, placing the donor among the roughly 300 seropositive members of the cohort. Every donor gave a peripheral blood sample, and the peripheral blood mononuclear cells from that sample were used for TCR beta sequencing. The Qiagen DNeasy Blood Extraction Kit was used to extract genomic DNA from the blood cell samples. Points the paper makes about the study in general: V-gene and J-gene trimming of TCR beta chains was associated with a missense DCLRE1C variant in a later genetic analysis, and the association was replicated in an independent cohort. A further reported finding was that TCR beta sequences accurately predicted the HLA-A and HLA-B alleles for most subjects in the first cohort. A later analysis associated 16,951 TCR beta sequences with specific HLA alleles at a false discovery rate of 0.05. When HLA alleles, especially DR and DQ, strongly co-occurred, attributing TCR associations to individual alleles was difficult. In a later analysis, TCR association rates were found to vary across HLA loci, with the most associated TCRs seen for DRB1 alleles and the fewest for HLA-C alleles. In vitro tests confirmed that a few of the cytomegalovirus-associated TCR beta chains recognize cytomegalovirus antigens. The 87-base-pair reads could not distinguish some IMGT-functional V segments, including TRBV6-2 and TRBV6-3, so those segments were excluded. A later analysis found that most CMV-associated TCR beta chains appeared HLA-restricted, with HLA associations seemingly driven largely by CMV exposure. In a later genetic analysis, fewer N-insertions in productive TCRs were reported among donors in an Asian-associated ancestry cluster than the approximately 670-donor mean. In a later analysis, several top co-occurrence clusters were reported to appear linked to parvovirus B19, influenza, CMV and Epstein-Barr virus. Compared with equally common non-associated chains, HLA-associated TCR beta chains in a later analysis were more clonally expanded and had lower generation probabilities. Because counts were too low, approximately 18 rarely observed V segments, including chromosome 9 orphons, were excluded from the earlier analysis of roughly 580 of the donors. The sequencing pipeline was judged likely to have produced a cluster of highly shared sequence variants as a technical artifact. According to the authors, the approach could potentially be generalized to other disease states and immunological phenotypes. While some public TCRs were present in many individuals, most TCR sequences turned up only very rarely across donors. Broadly in line with IMGT annotations, most TCR beta V segments showed up in productive rearrangements about 87% or about 30% of the time in an earlier analysis of around 600 of the donors. The classifier was reported to diagnose cytomegalovirus status with high specificity and sensitivity in both the original cohort and the validation cohort. In this cohort, only TCR beta chains were sequenced, and detectable features were limited by the absence of alpha or paired-chain data. Presence/absence analyses assumed roughly uniform sequencing depth across donors, an assumption that may not hold. CMV serostatus was the only immune exposure information available for the cohort. Because HLA typing was unavailable for some donors at each locus, only the typed subset was used in association tests. Linkage disequilibrium might explain the correlated functional status among segregating V segments, but an unknown experimental factor could not be excluded. The study listed 150 to 200 TCR beta chains as associated with cytomegalovirus.

The TCR was taken from a middle-aged woman in good health and CMV-seropositive. The sequencing sample was made of PBMCs. The chain joins TRBV6-5 to TRBJ2-2; 8 junctional bases match TRBD1. The CDR3 reads as follows: CASSKDRVVAGELFF. The sequence in DNA is TGTGCCAGCAGTAAGGACAGGGTTGTAGCCGGGGAGCTGTTTTTT.